This TCR beta chain was captured by sequencing in a study of siplizumab effects on memory and regulatory T cells. The data were produced by immunoSEQ multiplex PCR, yet TCRdb's version contains in-frame clones alone and is incomplete. The sample has about 97,000 clones, roughly nine tenths seen once. The specimen was CD4+ T cells sorted from blood. This receptor was taken from a human donor in good health.

CDR3 sequence reads: CASSLTRSGKVGELFF. As DNA, the CDR3 is TGTGCCAGCAGCTTAACGAGAAGCGGGAAGGTCGGGGAGCTGTTTTTT. The J gene is TRBJ2-2, the V gene TRBV11-3; 7 positions match TRBD2. Trimming took 2 bases from V and 7 from J; bases not matched to a gene: 10. CDR1 SGHNT and CDR2 YENEEA come from the germline V gene. This CDR3 contains 16 residues. Variable domain in full (rest from reference TRBV11-3 and TRBJ2-2): EAGVVQSPRYKIIEKKQPVAFWCNPISGHNTLYWYLQNLGQGPELLIRYENEEAVDDSQLPKDRFSAERLKGVDSTLKIQPAELGDSAVYLCASSLTRSGKVGELFFGEGSRLTVL.